The subject of this entry is one TCR beta chain. The antigen is undetermined. In germline, CDR1 is KGHSH, CDR2 LQKENI. Trimming at V came to 4 bases and at J to 4 bases, leaving 6 bases not matched to a gene. The CDR3 covers 16 residues. The data were obtained in a study of cytomegalovirus exposure and HLA in healthy donors. Study-level information: A later analysis reported the 90 to 150 validation repertoires used the same platform as the 550 to 800 first-cohort repertoires.

Findings and limits, study-wide: Among TCR beta chains, those listed as cytomegalovirus-associated numbered around 180. Most sequenced TCRs were rare (though some public TCRs occurred in many donors).

Repertoires were generated with immunoSEQ multiplex PCR, while TCRdb's copy carries only in-frame clones and drops some. The sample shows around 160,000 clones, about 90% of them seen only once. Sequencing was performed on PBMCs. The TCR was taken from a woman under 30 in good health and CMV-seropositive. The chain joins TRBV18 to TRBJ2-4; TRBD2 aligns across 11 bases. CDR3 amino acids: CASSLLAGDLKNIQYF. The CDR3 DNA reads TGTGCCAGCTCACTACTAGCGGGGGACTTAAAAAACATTCAGTACTTC. Together with reference TRBV18 and TRBJ2-4, the CDR3 gives the full variable domain: NAGVMQNPRHLVRRRGQEARLRCSPMKGHSHVYWYRQLPEEGLKFMVYLQKENIIDESGMPKERFSAEFPKEGPSILRIQQVVRGDSAAYFCASSLLAGDLKNIQYFGAGTRLSVL.